This T cell receptor (beta chain) was identified during a study of blood T cell repertoires in COVID-19. There are 15 residues in the CDR3. CDR1 and CDR2 (germline): MNHEY, SMNVEV (reference sequence). Trimming at V came to 6 bases and at J to 5 bases, leaving 6 bases not matched to a gene. The method was immunoSEQ multiplex PCR; TCRdb's version includes in-frame clones alone and lacks a portion of them. The repertoire holds about 78,000 clones, with around 88% as singletons. The sequenced sample was peripheral blood. This receptor was identified in a woman of 80 years or more with active or convalescent COVID-19. The chain is built from TRBV27 and TRBJ2-5; TRBD2 agrees at 13 bases. The CDR3 nucleotides read TGTGCCAGCAGGAGGACTAGCGGGAGTTGGGAGACCCAGTACTTC. It codes for CASRRTSGSWETQYF.